Below are 5 T cell receptor beta chains sequenced from a single sample in a study of T cell responses to AZD1222 COVID-19 vaccine. The method was immunoSEQ multiplex PCR; TCRdb's version includes in-frame clones alone and lacks a portion of them. The sample contains around 95,000 clones, 92% of which appear only once. The sequenced sample was peripheral blood, obtained on day 0 of AZD1222 vaccination. The receptor set was obtained from an adult in good health.

The genes are TRBV19 and TRBJ1-2, with D possibly TRBD1 on 5 matching bases. Trimming took 10 bases from V and 3 from J, leaving 12 bases between them. The CDR3 runs 12 residues. Germline V gene lookup returns CDR1 LNHDA and CDR2 SQIVND (reference sequence). The CDR3 DNA follows: TGTGCCACCCAGCGGGGGGACTATGGCTACACCTTC. It encodes CATQRGDYGYTF.

The V call is TRBV18, the J call TRBJ1-4; 7 bases match TRBD1. The CDR3 has 15 residues. The ends lost 3 bases at V and 2 bases at J; junction bases unmatched: 3. Germline assignment: CDR1 KGHSH and CDR2 LQKENI. The CDR3 DNA is TGTGCCAGCTCACCTCAACAGGGGACTAATGAAAAACTGTTTTTT. Amino acid sequence: CASSPQQGTNEKLFF.

The chain uses TRBV27 and TRBJ2-2; D remains unclear. Germline V gene data show CDR1 as MNHEY and CDR2 as SMNVEV (reference sequence). The germline V and J ends were trimmed by 4 bases and 3 bases, with 9 bases remaining between them. The CDR3 length is 14 residues. The CDR3 spells CASSSPVYTGELFF. The DNA for the CDR3 is TGTGCCAGCAGTTCCCCGGTATACACCGGGGAGCTGTTTTTT.

The chain links TRBV5-1 to TRBJ2-3; D unclear. Germline assignment: CDR1 SGHRS and CDR2 YFSETQ. Trimming stripped 6 bases from V and 6 bases from J, with 17 bases between. The CDR3 contains 14 residues. Here the CDR3 reads CASTEFFGRDTQYF. The CDR3 region has the DNA TGCGCCAGCACCGAGTTCTTTGGCCGGGATACGCAGTATTTT.

This chain uses TRBV29-1 with TRBJ2-5, with D unresolved. V lost 5 bases to trimming and J lost 2 bases, with 9 bases between them. Germline V gene sequence: CDR1 SQVTM, CDR2 ANQGSEA. The CDR3 contains 12 residues. CDR3 residues: CSVQYGQETQYF. CDR3 coding DNA: TGCAGCGTTCAATACGGACAAGAGACCCAGTACTTC.